What follows are 17 T cell receptor beta chains derived from one specimen sequenced in a study of blood T cell repertoires in COVID-19. Method: immunoSEQ multiplex PCR; TCRdb's copy keeps in-frame clones and lacks some. The data show over 200,000 clones, roughly 77% seen once. The sample taken for sequencing was peripheral blood. The receptors come from a woman aged 80 or older with acute or convalescent COVID-19.

The chain links TRBV15 to TRBJ2-1, with unresolved D. CDR1 LNHNV and CDR2 YYDKDF come from the germline V gene (reference sequence). The CDR3 sequence is 16 residues long. Trimming removed 0 bases at V and 2 bases at J, with 11 bases between. CDR3 region: CATSREGLTPYNEQFF. Written as DNA, the CDR3 is TGTGCCACCAGCAGAGAGGGCTTAACCCCCTACAATGAGCAGTTCTTC.

This clone has only a few counts. The chain uses TRBV7-8 and TRBJ2-3; a possible D gene is TRBD2 (6 bases). Germline CDR1 is SGHVS and CDR2 is FQNEAQ. The V gene lost 5 bases and the J gene lost 4 bases, with 16 bases spanning the gap. This CDR3 comprises 15 residues. The CDR3 sequence: CASSPSGLLSDTQYF. CDR3 in DNA: TGTGCCAGCAGCCCTTCGGGACTGCTCTCAGATACGCAGTATTTT.

V gene TRBV19 combines with J gene TRBJ1-5; 7 positions agree with TRBD1. CDR3 length: 15 residues. Unmatched junction bases numbered 10, after V lost 8 bases and J lost 3 bases. Germline V gives CDR1 LNHDA, CDR2 SQIVND (reference sequence). The CDR3 here is CASSVTQGYNQPQHF. The CDR3 bases are TGTGCCAGTTCCGTAACACAGGGGTACAATCAGCCCCAGCATTTT.

The chain has TRBV10-2 and TRBJ1-6; D is possibly TRBD1 (6 bases). V was cut by 3 bases and J by 6 bases, with 12 bases left in between. Per the germline V gene, CDR1 is WSHSY and CDR2 is SAAADI. The CDR3 is 15 amino acids. In nucleotides, the CDR3 is TGCGCCAGCAGTGATTACGGACAGCGTAATTCACCCCTCCACTTT. Protein sequence: CASSDYGQRNSPLHF.

This clone has more than one count but fewer than ten. The chain is built from TRBV5-1 and TRBJ1-2; TRBD1 might be the D (6 bases). In germline, CDR1 is SGHRS, CDR2 YFSETQ. This CDR3 has 16 amino acids. V shed 3 bases and J shed 5 bases, with 20 bases lying between them. CDR3 loop: CASSYQPGQTLYGYTF. The CDR3 nucleotides are TGCGCCAGCAGCTACCAGCCCGGACAGACCTTATATGGCTACACCTTC.

The rearrangement uses TRBV11-3 and TRBJ2-5; D not resolved. Germline V gene data show CDR1 as SGHNT and CDR2 as YENEEA. The CDR3 contains 13 residues. V dropped 1 base and J dropped 4 bases, with 7 bases sitting between them. Written as DNA, the CDR3 is TGTGCCAGCAGCTTAGGGAGCGCAGAGACCCAGTACTTC. Translating it yields CASSLGSAETQYF.

The V gene is TRBV13, the J gene TRBJ2-3, with TRBD1 as a possible D gene (5 bases). From germline, CDR1 is PRHDT and CDR2 FYEKMQ (reference sequence). Trimming cost V 5 bases and J 3 bases, with 9 bases left between them. The CDR3 sequence is 13 residues long. CDR3 protein: CASSIRQTDTQYF. In nucleotides, the CDR3 is TGTGCCAGCAGCATAAGACAGACAGATACGCAGTATTTT.

The rearrangement uses TRBV2 and TRBJ2-7, with a weak D call TRBD2 (5 bases). Trimming left V 7 bases short and J 3 bases short, with 10 bases between. The germline V gene has CDR1 SNHLY and CDR2 FYNNEI. The CDR3 length is 12 residues. The CDR3 DNA reads as TGTGCCAGCACGCGGGCCGTCTACGAGCAGTACTTC. This encodes CASTRAVYEQYF.

This clone has more than one count but fewer than ten. The chain has TRBV19 and TRBJ1-1, with D unclear. The CDR3 consists of 15 residues. Deletions cut 5 bases from V and 4 bases from J, with 17 bases between. From germline, CDR1 is LNHDA and CDR2 SQIVND (reference sequence). The CDR3 is CASSPRLARGTEAFF. CDR3 bases: TGTGCCAGTAGTCCCCGCCTCGCACGGGGCACTGAAGCTTTCTTT.

The rearrangement links TRBV19 to TRBJ2-1; 9 bases agree with TRBD1. V lost 7 bases to trimming and J lost 6 bases; unmatched junction nucleotides: 7. Looked up from germline, CDR1 is LNHDA and CDR2 is SQIVND (reference sequence). This CDR3 is 14 amino acids long. The CDR3 nucleotides read TGTGCCAGTACCAGACAGGGGGGCTCCAATGAGCAGTTCTTC. It translates to CASTRQGGSNEQFF.

The gene calls are TRBV4-3 and TRBJ1-2; 7 positions agree with TRBD1. Looked up from germline, CDR1 is LGHNA and CDR2 is YSLEER. V dropped 4 bases and J dropped 1; count of bases not matched to a gene: 9. The CDR3 length is 16 residues. The CDR3 sequence is CASSPGTDRFNYGYTF. The CDR3 bases are TGCGCCAGCAGCCCGGGGACAGATAGATTTAACTATGGCTACACCTTC.

This clone has just one count. The rearrangement joins TRBV2 to TRBJ2-3, with a weak D call TRBD2 (5 bases). The CDR3 is 17 amino acids. Germline V gene sequence: CDR1 SNHLY, CDR2 FYNNEI. V was clipped by 6 bases and J by 5 bases, with 24 bases between them. The CDR3 loop reads CASRRSSVGVGIDTQYF. In DNA, the CDR3 is TGTGCCAGCAGGAGGAGTAGCGTGGGCGTCGGAATAGATACGCAGTATTTT.

The V gene is TRBV4-2, the J gene TRBJ1-2; 7 bases line up with TRBD1. This CDR3 region has 16 residues. In germline, CDR1 is LGHNA, CDR2 YNFKEQ. V shed 0 bases and J 3 bases; nucleotides not matched to a gene: 7. The CDR3 bases are TGTGCCAGCAGCCAAGATCTTCTAGGGACAGACTATGGCTACACCTTC. Amino acid sequence: CASSQDLLGTDYGYTF.

The chain uses TRBV6-5 and TRBJ1-6; D is undetermined. Trimming took off 4 bases at V and 10 bases at J, with 11 bases between the two ends. Looked up from germline, CDR1 is MNHEY and CDR2 is SVGAGI. The CDR3 length is 13 residues. In DNA form, the CDR3 reads TGTGCCAGCAGTTCGACGGGTTTCTCACCCCTCCACTTT. Translated: CASSSTGFSPLHF.

V usage is TRBV4-3 and J usage is TRBJ2-5; TRBD2 agrees at 8 bases. The trim removed 0 bases at V and 4 bases at J, leaving 4 bases unmatched. This CDR3 region has 15 residues. Germline V gene data show CDR1 as LGHNA and CDR2 as YSLEER. CDR3 nucleotides: TGCGCCAGCAGCCAAGATCGGGGGGGTGGAGAGACCCAGTACTTC. It specifies CASSQDRGGGETQYF.

The V call is TRBV5-8, the J call TRBJ1-2, with 7 nucleotides matching TRBD1. Trimming cost V 1 base and J 13 bases; bases outside gene matches: 7. CDR3 length: 12 amino acids. Germline V gene data show CDR1 as SGHTS and CDR2 as YDEGEE. The CDR3 spells CASSLWDSYVTF. The DNA of the CDR3 is TGTGCCAGCAGCTTGTGGGACAGTTACGTCACCTTC.

This rearrangement joins TRBV6-5 to TRBJ1-6; D is unresolved. The CDR3 is made up of 14 amino acids. Germline V gene data show CDR1 as MNHEY and CDR2 as SVGAGI. With 6 bases removed from V and 9 bases from J, the gap between germline ends came to 15 bases. CDR3 loop: CASSPPGMFSPLHF. The CDR3 nucleotides are TGTGCCAGCAGCCCCCCTGGCATGTTTTCACCCCTCCACTTT.